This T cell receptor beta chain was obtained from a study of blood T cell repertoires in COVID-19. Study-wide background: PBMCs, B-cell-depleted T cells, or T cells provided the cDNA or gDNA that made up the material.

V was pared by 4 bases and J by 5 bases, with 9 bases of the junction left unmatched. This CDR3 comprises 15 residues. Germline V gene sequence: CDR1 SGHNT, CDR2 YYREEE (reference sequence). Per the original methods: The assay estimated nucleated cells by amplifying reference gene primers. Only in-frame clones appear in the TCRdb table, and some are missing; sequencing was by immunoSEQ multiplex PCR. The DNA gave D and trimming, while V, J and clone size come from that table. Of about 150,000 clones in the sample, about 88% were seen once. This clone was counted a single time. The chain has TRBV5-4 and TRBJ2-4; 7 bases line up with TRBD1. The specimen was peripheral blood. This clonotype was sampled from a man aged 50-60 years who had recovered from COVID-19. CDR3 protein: CASSPSRGTQNIQYF. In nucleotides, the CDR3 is TGTGCCAGCAGCCCTTCCAGGGGGACCCAAAACATTCAGTACTTC.